Below are 28 T cell receptor beta chains sequenced from a single sample in a study of T-cell reconstitution after alpha-beta-depleted transplantation in children. Using unique molecular identifiers, the investigators prepared the TCRbeta library. TCRdb ran MiXCR on the PCR reads and lists one entry per CDR3 protein. This sample has approximately 400,000 distinct CDR3 sequences, with roughly a tenth found just once. Sequenced here: PBMCs from the stem cell graft donor, sampled from the stem cell graft. These receptors were taken from a human donor who donated a stem cell graft to a child with acute myeloid leukemia.

This clonotype was observed many times. V usage is TRBV27 and J usage is TRBJ1-5; 10 bases are shared with TRBD1. J was trimmed by 1 base and V by 8 bases; bases with no gene match: 14. The germline CDR1 and CDR2 sequences are MNHEY and SMNVEV (reference sequence). The CDR3 covers 18 residues. The CDR3 DNA is TGTGCCAGCCCTACAAACCCACAGGGACAGGGGAGCAATCAGCCCCAGCATTTT. This translates into CASPTNPQGQGSNQPQHF.

With regard to this clonotype: A junction boundary mismatches the germline segment, possibly from a read error. The V and J genes are TRBV9 and TRBJ1-1; D might be TRBD1 (5 bases). Germline-derived CDR1 and CDR2 are SGDLS and YYNGEE. The CDR3 covers 13 residues. The CDR3 loop reads CASGQGVNTEAFF. The CDR3, as DNA: TGTGCCAGCGGTCAAGGGGTGAACACTGAAGCTTTCTTC.

The chain uses TRBV12-3 or TRBV12-4 and TRBJ1-2, with TRBD1 matching 8 bases. CDR3 size: 13 residues. Germline trimming cut 5 bases from V and 4 bases from J; bases unmatched to any gene: 3. The CDR3 loop is CASSTGTGYGYTF. The CDR3 DNA follows: TGTGCCAGCAGTACCGGGACAGGCTATGGCTACACCTTC.

This clonotype occurred a few times. This chain connects TRBV18 to TRBJ2-1; 12 positions agree with TRBD2. The CDR3 has 18 amino acids. CDR1 and CDR2 from the germline V gene are KGHSH and LQKENI. Losses at the gene ends were 3 bases for V and 4 bases for J; bases not matched to a gene: 10. CDR3 bases: TGTGCCAGCTCACCGCGCGGACTAGCGGGACAAATGTACAATGAGCAGTTCTTC. Amino acids: CASSPRGLAGQMYNEQFF.

This clonotype was seen only a few times. This chain uses TRBV9 with TRBJ2-5; tentatively, D is TRBD1 (5 bases). Germline-derived CDR1 and CDR2 are SGDLS and YYNGEE. The CDR3 loop spans 15 amino acids. Trimming stripped 1 base from V and 3 bases from J, with 13 bases between. The CDR3 spells CASSVSQTVKETQYF. CDR3 in DNA: TGTGCCAGCAGCGTATCCCAGACAGTGAAAGAGACCCAGTACTTC.

The CDR3: CAWRLGELFF. CDR3 sequence (DNA): TGTGCCTGGAGATTGGGGGAGCTGTTTTTT. The chain is built from TRBV30 and TRBJ2-2; no clear D. The V and J ends lost 3 bases and 8 bases respectively, with 4 bases between them. CDR3 length: 10 residues. CDR1 and CDR2 (germline): GTSNPN, SVGIG (reference sequence).

This clonotype appeared a few times. The V and J genes are TRBV6-1 and TRBJ1-3; 8 nucleotides match TRBD1. The CDR3 runs 16 residues. Losses at the gene ends were 6 bases for V and 3 bases for J; bases not matched to a gene: 10. Germline V gene sequence: CDR1 MNHNS, CDR2 SASEGT. The CDR3 is CASRQARTGSGNTIYF. CDR3 nucleotide sequence: TGTGCCAGCAGACAGGCCCGGACAGGGAGTGGAAACACCATATATTTT.

There are many counts of this clonotype. The chain is built from TRBV20-1 and TRBJ1-5; D is possibly TRBD1 (5 bases). CDR3 size: 16 residues. Trimming pared 5 bases from V and 2 bases from J, leaving 19 bases between. From germline, CDR1 is DFQATT and CDR2 SNEGSKA (reference sequence). The CDR3 region is CSAQPGGSNGNQPQHF. The CDR3 DNA reads as TGCAGTGCTCAACCCGGGGGTTCAAACGGCAATCAGCCCCAGCATTTT.

This clonotype turned up a few times. The rearrangement joins TRBV7-9 to TRBJ2-7; D is possibly TRBD1 (5 bases). This CDR3 is built from 13 residues. Germline CDR1 reads SEHNR; CDR2 reads FQNEAQ (reference sequence). Trimming pared 5 bases from V and 0 bases from J, leaving 8 bases between. The CDR3 nucleotides are TGTGCCAGCAGCGCACAGGACTCCTACGAGCAGTACGTC. Translation gives CASSAQDSYEQYV.

In this sample, this clonotype turned up a few times. The chain has TRBV29-1 and TRBJ2-5; no reliable D call. There are 11 residues in the CDR3. V was shortened by 4 bases and J by 5 bases, with 8 bases between the two germline ends. Per the germline V gene, CDR1 is SQVTM and CDR2 is ANQGSEA. Here the CDR3 reads CSVVGLETQYF. CDR3 sequence (DNA): TGCAGCGTTGTAGGGCTGGAGACCCAGTACTTC.

This chain joins TRBV14 and TRBJ2-7, with D hard to call. Trimming shortened V by 1 base and J by 4 bases, and 14 bases separated the two germline ends. Per germline, CDR1 SGHDN and CDR2 FVKESK. This CDR3 spans 15 amino acids. CDR3 in amino acids: CASSQGAMPLYEQYF. The CDR3 region has the DNA TGTGCCAGCAGCCAAGGCGCTATGCCCCTTTACGAGCAGTACTTC.

This clonotype has a handful of counts. CDR3 nucleotides: TGCGCCAGCACCCCTGGCGGGGGGAACACTGAAGCTTTCTTT. This sequence encodes CASTPGGGNTEAFF. The chain carries TRBV5-1 and TRBJ1-1, with D possibly matching TRBD1 (5 bases). This CDR3 is built from 14 residues. V gave up 6 bases and J gave up 1 base, with 13 bases separating them. Germline CDR1 reads SGHRS; CDR2 reads YFSETQ.

This clonotype was recorded a few times. CDR3 loop: CSAGKAGSTDTQYF. CDR3 DNA sequence: TGCAGTGCTGGAAAGGCTGGGAGCACAGATACGCAGTATTTT. The chain uses TRBV20-1 and TRBJ2-3, with D uncertain. V was trimmed by 5 bases and J by 0 bases, leaving 12 bases between them. CDR3 size: 14 residues. Germline-derived CDR1 and CDR2 are DFQATT and SNEGSKA (reference sequence).

J is TRBJ2-7 and V is TRBV5-6, with D possibly TRBD2 on 6 matching bases. V was pared by 2 bases and J by 3 bases, with 15 bases between. This CDR3 has 15 amino acids. CDR1 and CDR2 (germline): SGHDT, YYEEEE. The CDR3 DNA follows: TGTGCCAGCAGCTTCGGGGGAATCCTCTTCTACGAGCAGTACGTC. It translates to CASSFGGILFYEQYV.

This clonotype occurred a few times. The chain couples TRBV9 to TRBJ2-1, with D perhaps matching TRBD1 or TRBD2 (5 bases each). V shed 0 bases and J shed 5 bases, with 12 bases lying between them. Germline lookup yields CDR1 SGDLS and CDR2 YYNGEE. This CDR3 has 15 residues. The CDR3 spells CASSVEVMGDNEQFF. The CDR3 coding sequence is TGTGCCAGCAGCGTAGAGGTAATGGGGGACAATGAGCAGTTCTTC.

This clonotype was recorded a few times. This chain connects TRBV6-5 to TRBJ2-2; the D is unclear. The length of the CDR3 is 13 residues. V lost 4 bases and J lost 7, with 10 bases in between. Germline assignment: CDR1 MNHEY and CDR2 SVGAGI. The CDR3, as DNA: TGTGCCAGCAGTTCGCAGTGGGGCGGGGAGCTGTTTTTT. Amino acid sequence: CASSSQWGGELFF.

The V gene is TRBV20-1, the J gene TRBJ2-3; 10 bases agree with TRBD2. This CDR3 is 16 amino acids long. Trimming cost V 3 bases and J 5 bases; bases outside gene matches: 11. Germline CDR1 DFQATT, CDR2 SNEGSKA (reference sequence). DNA for the CDR3: TGCAGTGCTAGGTTCCCCACTAGCGGGAAGTTAGATACGCAGTATTTT. It codes for CSARFPTSGKLDTQYF.

This clonotype was detected only a few times. The chain joins TRBV12-3 or TRBV12-4 to TRBJ2-3; TRBD2 is a possible D gene (5 bases). This CDR3 has 16 amino acids. The V end was cut by 5 bases, the J end by 0 bases, with 15 bases between. The CDR3 is CASSPIAMVSTDTQYF. CDR3 in DNA: TGTGCCAGCAGTCCGATAGCGATGGTGAGCACAGATACGCAGTATTTT.

This clonotype was seen ten or more times. V is TRBV5-1 and J is TRBJ2-2, with TRBD1 matching 8 bases. The CDR3 has 14 residues. The germline CDR1 and CDR2 sequences are SGHRS and YFSETQ. V dropped 4 bases and J dropped 7; count of bases not matched to a gene: 6. CDR3 DNA sequence: TGCGCCAGCAGCCCGGGACAGGCTAACGGGGAGCTGTTTTTT. Translating gives CASSPGQANGELFF.

This clonotype was recorded a few times. The J gene is TRBJ2-1, the V gene TRBV6-2 or TRBV6-3; perhaps TRBD2 as D (6 bases). Trimming cost V 0 bases and J 0 bases, with 9 bases left between them. Germline V gene lookup returns CDR1 MNHEY and CDR2 SVGEGT. CDR3 length: 16 amino acids. The CDR3 DNA sequence: TGTGCCAGCAGTTACTCCCTAGCGACCTCCTACAATGAGCAGTTCTTC. Its translation is CASSYSLATSYNEQFF.

The chain recombines TRBV6-2 or TRBV6-3 with TRBJ2-1, with 12 bases lining up with TRBD2. The length of the CDR3 is 19 residues. CDR1 is MNHEY, CDR2 SVGEGT, per germline. V shed 5 bases and J 0 bases; nucleotides not matched to a gene: 11. The CDR3 region has the DNA TGTGCCAGCAGTCGACTAGCGGGAGTAGTCGCCCTCTCCTACAATGAGCAGTTCTTC. Translation: CASSRLAGVVALSYNEQFF.

The V and J genes are TRBV3-1 and TRBJ1-3; D unresolved. The germline V gene encodes CDR1 LGHDT and CDR2 YNNKEL (reference sequence). The CDR3 sequence is 15 residues long. Trimming removed 5 bases at V and 0 bases at J, with 11 bases between. The CDR3 sequence is CASSSSTVSGNTIYF. CDR3 DNA: TGTGCCAGCAGCTCGAGCACAGTCTCTGGAAACACCATATATTTT. The full variable domain, its missing parts supplied by reference TRBV3-1 and TRBJ1-3, is DTAVSQTPKYLVTQMGNDKSIKCEQNLGHDTMYWYKQDSKKFLKIMFSYNNKELIINETVPNRFSPKSPDKAHLNLHINSLELGDSAVYFCASSSSTVSGNTIYFGEGSWLTVV.

The chain joins TRBV20-1 to TRBJ2-7; 9 bases line up with TRBD2. Germline trimming cut 3 bases from V and 0 bases from J; bases unmatched to any gene: 6. There are 15 residues in the CDR3. Germline lookup yields CDR1 DFQATT and CDR2 SNEGSKA (reference sequence). The CDR3 coding sequence is TGCAGTGCTAGTCTGCTAGCGGGGACCTCCTACGAGCAGTACTTC. Amino acids: CSASLLAGTSYEQYF.

This clonotype appeared a few times. The chain is built from TRBV20-1 and TRBJ2-3; 9 nucleotides align to TRBD2. The V gene's germline CDR1 is DFQATT and CDR2 SNEGSKA (reference sequence). Trimming at V came to 6 bases and at J to 6 bases, leaving 7 bases not matched to a gene. The CDR3 sequence is 13 residues long. The CDR3 sequence is CSAFLAGVDTQYF. CDR3 bases: TGCAGTGCATTTTTAGCGGGGGTTGATACGCAGTATTTT.

This clonotype was seen a handful of times. V and J are TRBV18 and TRBJ2-1; TRBD2 matches at 7 bases. Germline V gene lookup returns CDR1 KGHSH and CDR2 LQKENI. This CDR3 spans 18 amino acids. The trim removed 1 base at V and 5 bases at J, leaving 14 bases unmatched. The CDR3 DNA sequence: TGTGCCAGCTCACCACAACTAGTCGGGGCGGGGGAGAACAATGAGCAGTTCTTC. This codes for CASSPQLVGAGENNEQFF.

The V and J genes are TRBV12-3 or TRBV12-4 and TRBJ2-7, with TRBD2 matching 7 bases. The length of the CDR3 is 13 residues. V shed 6 bases and J 2 bases; nucleotides not matched to a gene: 4. CDR3 sequence (DNA): TGTGCCAGCAGCCGGACTAGGACCTACGAGCAGTACTTC. This translates into CASSRTRTYEQYF.

The chain uses TRBV15 and TRBJ2-2; unclear D gene. The V and J ends lost 5 bases and 5 bases respectively, with 18 bases between them. In germline, CDR1 is LNHNV, CDR2 YYDKDF (reference sequence). CDR3 length: 16 amino acids. CDR3: CATSPLDTRLTGELFF. CDR3 bases: TGTGCCACCAGCCCCCTCGATACAAGGTTAACCGGGGAGCTGTTTTTT.

This clonotype was counted between two and nine times. The chain uses TRBV20-1 and TRBJ2-3; 8 nucleotides agree with TRBD2. With V trimmed by 6 bases and J by 1 base, 9 bases remained unmatched. The V gene's germline CDR1 is DFQATT and CDR2 SNEGSKA (reference sequence). The CDR3 covers 15 residues. CDR3 sequence (DNA): TGCAGTGCCCCGGTGCTAGCGGGTCGCACAGATACGCAGTATTTT. Translated: CSAPVLAGRTDTQYF.